These T cell receptor beta chains were read from a single sample in a study of blood T cell repertoires in COVID-19. The assay was immunoSEQ multiplex PCR, and TCRdb's table has in-frame clones only and misses some. The top ten hold about 3.5% of the sample, which has 250,000 to 300,000 clones, around 79% seen once. The source material was peripheral blood. Every receptor here comes from a woman of 80 years or more with acute or convalescent COVID-19. Both conserved end residues are part of each CDR3. A D gene is named only where the DNA matches it firmly. The size of a clone is reported for some rows only, either as once, few or many, or as a class for expanded clones.

clone size	V gene	J gene	D gene	CDR3 protein	CDR3 DNA
NA	TRBV5-4	TRBJ1-1	NA	CASSLARRRNTEAFF	TGTGCCAGCAGCTTGGCCCGAAGGAGAAACACTGAAGCTTTCTTT
NA	TRBV6-5	TRBJ2-1	NA	CASISGKGYNEQFF	TGTGCCAGCATCTCGGGGAAGGGATACAATGAGCAGTTCTTC
many	TRBV9	TRBJ2-7	NA	CASSVVVDTSSYEQYF	TGTGCCAGCAGCGTAGTGGTAGATACTAGCTCCTACGAGCAGTACTTC
NA	TRBV5-1	TRBJ1-5	TRBD1	CASSLGDRENQPQHF	TGCGCCAGCAGCTTGGGAGACAGGGAAAACCAGCCCCAGCATTTT
many	TRBV5-1	TRBJ1-3	NA	CASSLVTPRDSGNTIYF	TGCGCCAGCAGCTTGGTTACGCCCAGGGACTCTGGAAACACCATATATTTT
NA	TRBV6-1	TRBJ1-2	NA	CASNSGANYGYTF	TGTGCCAGCAATTCAGGGGCGAACTATGGCTACACCTTC
NA	TRBV30	TRBJ1-2	NA	CAWTDLYGYTF	TGTGCCTGGACAGATTTATATGGCTACACCTTC
NA	TRBV6-1	TRBJ1-5	TRBD1	CASSARDRDRSNQPQHF	TGTGCCAGCAGTGCCCGCGACCGGGACAGGTCAAATCAGCCCCAGCATTTT
NA	TRBV28	TRBJ2-7	TRBD1	CASELTDRAYEQYF	TGTGCCAGCGAATTGACAGACAGGGCATACGAGCAGTACTTC
NA	TRBV12-3/TRBV12-4	TRBJ2-1	NA	CASSAAGNEQFF	TGTGCCAGCAGCGCTGCAGGGAATGAGCAGTTCTTC
NA	TRBV24-1	TRBJ1-5	TRBD1	CATSDHRGQPQHF	TGTGCCACCAGTGATCACAGGGGGCAGCCCCAGCATTTT
NA	TRBV4-1	TRBJ1-1	TRBD1	CASSQDSNRGNTEAFF	TGCGCCAGCAGCCAAGACTCAAACAGGGGGAACACTGAAGCTTTCTTT
once	TRBV2	TRBJ2-4	TRBD1	CASSLTRGSLAKNIQYF	TGTGCCAGCAGTCTTACCAGGGGGTCCCTAGCCAAAAACATTCAGTACTTC
NA	TRBV5-4	TRBJ2-3	TRBD1	CASSRDRGRSDTQYF	TGTGCCAGCAGCAGGGACAGGGGGCGCTCGGATACGCAGTATTTT
NA	TRBV7-9	TRBJ2-2	TRBD2	CASSWGTSGRARTGELFF	TGTGCCAGCAGCTGGGGGACTAGCGGGAGGGCCCGGACCGGGGAGCTGTTTTTT
once	TRBV18	TRBJ2-6	TRBD1	CASSPTGEAGANVLTF	TGTGCCAGCTCACCGACAGGGGAGGCTGGGGCCAACGTCCTGACTTTC
NA	TRBV12-3/TRBV12-4	TRBJ1-1	NA	CASSLAVLRPFF	TGTGCCAGCAGTTTAGCCGTCTTGCGGCCTTTCTTT
NA	TRBV20-1	TRBJ1-2	TRBD1	CSASPGQGLFYGYTF	TGCAGTGCTAGTCCCGGACAGGGCCTCTTCTATGGCTACACCTTC
NA	TRBV4-1	TRBJ2-1	TRBD2	CASSQDLAGAVNEQFF	TGCGCCAGCAGCCAAGACCTAGCGGGAGCAGTCAATGAGCAGTTCTTC
few	TRBV20-1	TRBJ2-5	NA	CSSQGWQTQYF	TGCAGCTCACAGGGATGGCAGACCCAGTACTTC
NA	TRBV10-3	TRBJ1-2	NA	CAISGGTTYGYTF	TGTGCCATCTCCGGGGGGACAACCTATGGCTACACCTTC
NA	TRBV11-2	TRBJ2-7	TRBD1	CASSLGQPYTSYEQYF	TGTGCCAGCAGCTTGGGACAGCCATACACTTCCTACGAGCAGTACTTC
NA	TRBV7-2	TRBJ2-2	TRBD2	CASSPPGLAGGAGELFF	TGTGCCAGCAGCCCTCCGGGACTAGCGGGAGGTGCCGGGGAGCTGTTTTTT
NA	TRBV5-4	TRBJ1-2	TRBD1	CASSLENRGYGYTF	TGTGCCAGCAGCTTGGAAAACAGGGGGTACGGCTACACCTTC
NA	TRBV9	TRBJ1-2	TRBD1	CASSQGAFGYTF	TGTGCCAGCAGCCAGGGGGCTTTTGGCTACACCTTC
NA	TRBV5-5	TRBJ2-7	TRBD1	CASSLETGRHEQYF	TGTGCCAGCAGCTTGGAGACAGGGCGGCACGAGCAGTACTTC
few	TRBV29-1	TRBJ1-2	NA	CSVSVLGYGYTF	TGCAGCGTTTCGGTACTCGGGTATGGCTACACCTTC
once	TRBV9	TRBJ1-2	NA	CASSAQERHGYTF	TGTGCCAGCAGCGCCCAGGAAAGGCATGGCTACACCTTC
NA	TRBV5-1	TRBJ2-5	TRBD2	CASSFTPTSGRETQYF	TGCGCCAGCAGCTTCACCCCGACTAGCGGGAGGGAGACCCAGTACTTC
NA	TRBV9	TRBJ2-2	TRBD2	CASSVGLADNTGELFF	TGTGCCAGCAGCGTCGGACTAGCGGATAACACCGGGGAGCTGTTTTTT
few	TRBV10-3	TRBJ2-7	NA	CAISHKDGSVGEQYF	TGTGCCATCAGCCATAAAGACGGGAGCGTCGGCGAGCAGTACTTC
NA	TRBV2	TRBJ1-1	NA	CASSEARRSTEAFF	TGTGCCAGCAGTGAAGCGCGAAGGAGCACTGAAGCTTTCTTT
NA	TRBV19	TRBJ1-3	NA	CASSISTGSIFSGNTIYF	TGTGCCAGTAGTATCTCCACAGGGTCCATCTTCTCTGGAAACACCATATATTTT
NA	TRBV3-1/TRBV3-2	TRBJ1-2	NA	CASSQGLANYGYTF	TGTGCCAGCAGCCAAGGGCTGGCTAACTATGGCTACACCTTC
few	TRBV25-1	TRBJ2-5	NA	CASSDPVRFRETQYF	TGTGCCAGCAGTGATCCAGTCCGATTCAGGGAGACCCAGTACTTC
NA	TRBV7-8	TRBJ1-1	NA	CASSLGGVGSGAFF	TGTGCCAGCAGCTTAGGGGGAGTTGGATCTGGAGCTTTCTTT
NA	TRBV6-5	TRBJ1-2	TRBD1	CASSYSQGQARYTF	TGTGCCAGCAGTTACTCTCAGGGACAGGCTCGCTACACCTTC
NA	TRBV3-1/TRBV3-2	TRBJ1-2	NA	CASSRLGQNYGYTF	TGTGCCAGCAGCCGCCTTGGACAGAACTATGGCTACACCTTC
few	TRBV28	TRBJ1-5	NA	CASRQGSNQPQHF	TGTGCCAGCAGACAGGGAAGCAATCAGCCCCAGCATTTT
NA	TRBV6-4	TRBJ2-3	TRBD2	CASTGTSLNTQYF	TGTGCCAGCACCGGGACTAGTTTAAATACGCAGTATTTT
NA	TRBV5-4	TRBJ1-3	TRBD1	CASSLQGAGGNTIYF	TGTGCCAGCAGCTTGCAGGGGGCGGGCGGAAACACCATATATTTT
NA	TRBV11-2	TRBJ2-5	NA	CASSLVLLQETQYF	TGTGCCAGCAGCTTAGTTCTACTTCAAGAGACCCAGTACTTC